Shown below are 14 T cell receptor beta chains from a single sample sequenced in a study of blood T cell repertoires in COVID-19. Generated by immunoSEQ multiplex PCR, the TCRdb table keeps only in-frame clones and is missing some. The profile shows about 120,000 clones, about 87% of them singletons. The specimen sequenced was peripheral blood. Source of these receptors: a woman aged 50 to 60 with acute or convalescent COVID-19.

The chain couples TRBV19 to TRBJ1-5; weak D call: TRBD1 (5 bases). The germline V gene has CDR1 LNHDA and CDR2 SQIVND (reference sequence). The length of the CDR3 is 13 residues. V was cut by 6 bases and J by 0 bases, with 6 bases left in between. The CDR3 region is CASRDSSNQPQHF. The CDR3 DNA reads TGTGCCAGTAGAGACAGTAGCAATCAGCCCCAGCATTTT.

The chain recombines TRBV7-6 with TRBJ1-2, with D possibly TRBD1 on 6 matching bases. Germline V CDR1 and CDR2: SGHVS, FNYEAQ. Deletions cut 1 base from V and 1 base from J, with 10 bases between. This CDR3 comprises 15 residues. For the CDR3, the DNA is TGTGCCAGCAGCTTAGGGACAGAATATAACTATGGCTACACCTTC. This sequence encodes CASSLGTEYNYGYTF.

The V call is TRBV14, the J call TRBJ2-7; TRBD1 matches at 8 bases. The CDR3 length is 13 residues. Germline-derived CDR1 and CDR2 are SGHDN and FVKESK. The V gene end was trimmed by 2 bases and the J gene end by 6 bases; junction bases not matched to a gene: 3. The DNA of the CDR3 is TGTGCCAGCAGCCAAACAGGGGGAGGCGAGCAGTACTTC. It is translated as CASSQTGGGEQYF.

This chain links TRBV2 with TRBJ2-7; 7 positions match TRBD1. Germline CDR1 reads SNHLY; CDR2 reads FYNNEI. The CDR3 runs to 14 residues. V gave up 9 bases and J gave up 2 bases; unmatched junction bases: 10. The DNA for the CDR3 is TGTGCCAGTGGTGACAGGGACGCCACCTACGAGCAGTACTTC. This sequence encodes CASGDRDATYEQYF.

This sequence joins TRBV3-1 (or the pseudogene TRBV3-2) and TRBJ1-2; unclear D gene. The germline V gene has CDR1 LGHDT and CDR2 YNNKEL (reference sequence). The CDR3 spans 12 residues. V lost 1 base and J 2 bases, leaving 2 bases between the germline ends. CDR3: CASSQANYGYTF. CDR3 bases: TGTGCCAGCAGCCAAGCAAACTATGGCTACACCTTC.

The chain employs TRBV5-1 and TRBJ2-3; 11 positions match TRBD1. V lost 7 bases and J lost 1; bases outside the gene matches: 11. Germline V gene data show CDR1 as SGHRS and CDR2 as YFSETQ. This CDR3 contains 17 residues. The DNA of the CDR3 is TGCGCCAGCGTGGGACAGGGGGTCGGCGGGGGCACAGATACGCAGTATTTT. Amino acids: CASVGQGVGGGTDTQYF.

This clone appeared once. V gene TRBV11-3 combines with J gene TRBJ2-1, with D possibly TRBD2 on 7 matching bases. The CDR3 consists of 14 residues. From germline, CDR1 is SGHNT and CDR2 YENEEA. Trimming cost V 5 bases and J 4 bases, with 12 bases left between them. The CDR3 DNA sequence: TGTGCCAGCAGCCCTCGGGGGGCTTACAATGAGCAGTTCTTC. The encoded protein is CASSPRGAYNEQFF.

V gene TRBV6-2 or TRBV6-3 combines with J gene TRBJ2-4, with a tentative D call TRBD2 (7 bases). The germline V and J ends were trimmed by 2 bases and 15 bases, with 11 bases remaining between them. Germline CDR1 and CDR2: MNHEY and SVGEGT. The CDR3 is 11 amino acids. Here the CDR3 reads CASSYRGGAYF. The CDR3 coding sequence is TGTGCCAGCAGTTACCGAGGGGGGGCGTACTTC.

V is TRBV25-1 and J is TRBJ2-7, with 9 bases identical to TRBD1. This CDR3 has 13 residues. The V gene's germline CDR1 is MGHDK and CDR2 SYGVNS. The junction had 4 bases not matched to a gene; V was cut back by 4 bases and J by 6 bases. The DNA for the CDR3 is TGTGCCAGCAGTGCAGGACAGGGGCGCGAGCAGTACTTC. The encoded protein is CASSAGQGREQYF.

The genes are TRBV19 and TRBJ1-1; D is possibly TRBD1 (6 bases). Germline V gives CDR1 LNHDA, CDR2 SQIVND (reference sequence). This CDR3 contains 13 residues. Trimming cost V 7 bases and J 3 bases, with 12 bases left between them. The CDR3 is CASNAGVYTEAFF. CDR3 bases: TGTGCCAGTAACGCAGGGGTTTACACTGAAGCTTTCTTT.

This chain links TRBV30 with TRBJ2-2; maybe TRBD2 (5 bases). Trimming removed 0 bases from V and 7 bases from J, with 9 bases in between. In germline, CDR1 is GTSNPN, CDR2 SVGIG (reference sequence). The CDR3 is 13 residues long. This CDR3 is CAWSVQTSGELFF. CDR3 nucleotide sequence: TGTGCCTGGAGTGTACAAACTAGCGGGGAGCTGTTTTTT.

The J gene is TRBJ1-1, the V gene TRBV12-3 or TRBV12-4; possible D gene TRBD1, 5 bases. Trimming removed 7 bases at V and 9 bases at J, with 18 bases between. CDR3 length equals 13 residues. Written as DNA, the CDR3 is TGTGCCAGCACCCTGGATGGGGCCCCCAAAGCTTTCTTT. Translating gives CASTLDGAPKAFF.

The chain uses TRBV2 and TRBJ2-1; 7 bases are shared with TRBD2. The V gene end was trimmed by 0 bases and the J gene end by 8 bases; junction bases not matched to a gene: 7. This CDR3 is 15 amino acids long. CDR1 and CDR2 (germline): SNHLY, FYNNEI. Here the CDR3 DNA reads TGTGCCAGCAGTGAAGCGGTCCTAGCGGAGTATGAGCAGTTCTTC. This translates into CASSEAVLAEYEQFF.

The chain has TRBV12-3 or TRBV12-4 and TRBJ1-4; 7 nucleotides line up with TRBD1. The CDR3 is 13 residues long. The V segment lost 6 bases and the J segment 6 bases; nucleotides outside the gene matches: 4. CDR3 protein: CASRQGTDEKLFF. The CDR3 region has the DNA TGTGCCAGCAGACAGGGGACGGATGAAAAACTGTTTTTT.